The 32 T cell receptor beta chains below all came from one sample that was sequenced in a study of blood T cell repertoires in COVID-19. Sequenced by immunoSEQ multiplex PCR; TCRdb stores in-frame clones only, minus some. The repertoire holds 130,000 to 150,000 clones, with 81% as singletons. Specimen: peripheral blood. These receptors all come from a human donor with acute or convalescent COVID-19. The donor label of this sample is uncertain.

The chain uses TRBV5-1 and TRBJ2-1, with TRBD2 identical over 7 bases. Germline CDR1 SGHRS, CDR2 YFSETQ. The CDR3 totals 15 residues. V was pared by 4 bases and J by 1 base, with 5 bases of the junction left unmatched. The CDR3 region has the DNA TGCGCCAGCAGCCTCAGCGGGGCGTCCTACAATGAGCAGTTCTTC. Translating it yields CASSLSGASYNEQFF.

The chain is built from TRBV5-1 and TRBJ1-6; D is uncertain. The CDR3 sequence is 14 residues long. V was shortened by 4 bases and J by 6 bases, with 11 bases between the two germline ends. The germline CDR1 and CDR2 sequences are SGHRS and YFSETQ. The CDR3 here is CASSHSLSNSPLHF. The CDR3, as DNA: TGCGCCAGCAGCCACAGTCTTTCTAATTCACCCCTCCACTTT. The whole variable domain, remainder taken from reference TRBV5-1 and TRBJ1-6, is KAGVTQTPRYLIKTRGQQVTLSCSPISGHRSVSWYQQTPGQGLQFLFEYFSETQRNKGNFPGRFSGRQFSNSRSEMNVSTLELGDSALYLCASSHSLSNSPLHFGNGTRLTVT.

A few counts support this clone. The gene calls are TRBV21-1 and TRBJ1-6; the table's D call, TRBD1, was not checked against the DNA. TRBV21-1 is given as a pseudogene. The CDR3 covers 14 residues. CDR3 bases: TGTGCCAGCACCCTGACAGGGAATAATTCACCCCTCCACTTT. Translating it yields CASTLTGNNSPLHF.

V usage is TRBV27 and J usage is TRBJ2-1, with a possible D match to TRBD2 (6 bases). The CDR3 runs to 15 residues. The germline gives CDR1 MNHEY, CDR2 SMNVEV (reference sequence). V was trimmed by 3 bases and J by 9 bases, leaving 18 bases between them. The CDR3 DNA is TGTGCCAGCAGTTTCGTCTTTGGGGGGAAAGGTGAGCAGTTCTTC. It translates to CASSFVFGGKGEQFF.

This chain connects TRBV10-3 to TRBJ1-3; 7 nucleotides align to TRBD1. Germline V gene sequence: CDR1 ENHRY, CDR2 SYGVKD. Trimming took 5 bases from V and 9 from J; bases not matched to a gene: 7. CDR3 length equals 13 residues. This CDR3 reads CAISRDSSGTIYF. The CDR3 DNA is TGTGCCATCAGTCGGGACAGCTCGGGCACCATATATTTT.

This clone occurred once. The J gene is TRBJ2-1, the V gene TRBV5-1, with TRBD2 matching over 13 bases. Germline assignment: CDR1 SGHRS and CDR2 YFSETQ. This CDR3 is built from 16 residues. Losses at the gene ends were 4 bases for V and 9 bases for J; bases not matched to a gene: 10. CDR3 protein: CASSVALAGGHAEQFF. The CDR3 bases are TGCGCCAGCAGCGTCGCACTAGCGGGGGGGCACGCTGAGCAGTTCTTC.

This clone was observed many times. In DNA, the CDR3 is TGTGCCAGCAGCGAAGGGACTCGCAGTCGGAAGCAGTACTTC. Translated: CASSEGTRSRKQYF. The J gene is TRBJ2-7, the V gene TRBV7-9; D perhaps matches TRBD2 (6 bases). The CDR3 is 14 amino acids. V was cut by 5 bases and J by 8 bases, with 19 bases left in between. In germline, CDR1 is SEHNR, CDR2 FQNEAQ (reference sequence).

This clone was seen once. CDR3 coding DNA: TGTGCCAGCAGCCTTTCTGCGGGGGGCAATCAGCCCCAGCATTTT. This codes for CASSLSAGGNQPQHF. The V gene is TRBV5-5, the J gene TRBJ1-5; possibly TRBD1 for D (5 bases). The germline V gene encodes CDR1 SGHKS and CDR2 YYEKEE (reference sequence). CDR3 size: 15 residues. Trimming cost V 4 bases and J 2 bases, with 13 bases left between them. The full variable domain, completed using reference TRBV5-5 and TRBJ1-5, is DAGVTQSPTHLIKTRGQQVTLRCSPISGHKSVSWYQQVLGQGPQFIFQYYEKEERGRGNFPDRFSARQFPNYSSELNVNALLLGDSALYLCASSLSAGGNQPQHFGDGTRLSIL.

This clone was found a few times. This chain uses TRBV29-1 with TRBJ1-1; 9 nucleotides match TRBD1. Trimming took 7 bases from V and 6 from J; bases not matched to a gene: 12. The CDR3 totals 14 residues. The germline V gene has CDR1 SQVTM and CDR2 ANQGSEA. The CDR3 loop is CSAVSGQGSAEAFF. The CDR3 nucleotides are TGCAGCGCCGTATCCGGACAGGGGTCCGCTGAAGCTTTCTTT.

This chain connects TRBV6-1 to TRBJ1-2, with 10 nucleotides matching TRBD1. The CDR3 is made up of 16 amino acids. Losses at the gene ends were 4 bases for V and 6 bases for J; bases not matched to a gene: 11. Germline V gives CDR1 MNHNS, CDR2 SASEGT. This CDR3 reads CASSAVPGQGPHGYTF. CDR3 nucleotides: TGTGCCAGCAGTGCCGTCCCGGGACAGGGGCCGCATGGCTACACCTTC.

J is TRBJ1-5 and V is TRBV24-1, with D unclear. Trimming pared 1 base from V and 6 bases from J, leaving 6 bases between. CDR1 is KGHDR, CDR2 SFDVKD, per germline. The CDR3 is 13 residues long. The CDR3 DNA reads as TGTGCCACCAGTGATTTCCACGGTCAGCCCCAGCATTTT. Its translation is CATSDFHGQPQHF.

The gene calls are TRBV30 and TRBJ2-1; 7 bases fit TRBD1. Germline-derived CDR1 and CDR2 are GTSNPN and SVGIG (reference sequence). V lost 3 bases, J lost 9 bases, and 5 bases stayed unmatched. The CDR3 covers 12 residues. This CDR3 is CAWRPQGTEQFF. For the CDR3, the DNA is TGTGCCTGGAGGCCACAGGGGACTGAGCAGTTCTTC.

The count of this clone is one. This rearrangement joins TRBV16 to TRBJ1-5, with 9 positions matching TRBD1. V lost 1 base to trimming and J lost 4 bases; unmatched junction nucleotides: 8. CDR3 length: 17 residues. From germline, CDR1 is KGHSY and CDR2 FQNENV. This CDR3 is CASSQFWDRVRNQPQHF. In DNA form, the CDR3 reads TGTGCCAGCAGCCAATTCTGGGACAGGGTGAGAAATCAGCCCCAGCATTTT.

This clone was seen only a few times. J is TRBJ2-7 and V is TRBV9; maybe TRBD2 (6 bases). This CDR3 spans 14 amino acids. Germline V gene data show CDR1 as SGDLS and CDR2 as YYNGEE. The V end was cut by 7 bases, the J end by 2 bases, with 16 bases between. The CDR3 DNA sequence: TGTGCCAGCGGTGGAGGAGGGGCGACCTACGAGCAGTACTTC. Its protein product is CASGGGGATYEQYF.

The chain combines TRBV24-1 with TRBJ2-7; weak D call: TRBD2 (5 bases). Germline CDR1 is KGHDR and CDR2 is SFDVKD. This CDR3 contains 19 residues. V was cut by 1 base and J by 5 bases, with 26 bases left in between. The CDR3 is CATSDFSLTTRGGSDEQYV. In nucleotides, the CDR3 is TGTGCCACCAGTGATTTTTCTTTGACGACGAGAGGAGGTTCGGACGAGCAGTACGTC.

The V gene is TRBV10-1, the J gene TRBJ2-1, with 8 bases aligning to TRBD2. This CDR3 region has 14 residues. After removal of 6 bases from V and 7 bases from J, the junction contained 8 bases not matched to a gene. The V gene's germline CDR1 is WNHNN and CDR2 SYGVQD (reference sequence). The CDR3 loop is CASSPGTRPNEQFF. CDR3 nucleotides: TGCGCCAGCAGCCCCGGGACTAGACCTAATGAGCAGTTCTTC.

This rearrangement joins TRBV6-1 to TRBJ1-5; D might be TRBD1 (6 bases). V was shortened by 4 bases and J by 1 base, with 17 bases between the two germline ends. CDR3 length equals 17 residues. Germline V gene sequence: CDR1 MNHNS, CDR2 SASEGT. CDR3 DNA sequence: TGTGCCAGCAGTGCAAGAGCCGGGACAAGAAGCAATCAGCCCCAGCATTTT. Translation gives CASSARAGTRSNQPQHF.

The rearrangement joins TRBV6-4 to TRBJ2-2, with 7 bases identical to TRBD2. With 5 bases clipped from V and 4 bases from J, the junction kept 4 bases outside the gene matches. The germline V gene encodes CDR1 MRHNA and CDR2 SNTAGT. The CDR3 is made up of 14 amino acids. CDR3 in DNA: TGTGCCAGCAGTCCCACGGGGGGCACCGGGGAGCTGTTTTTT. Translation: CASSPTGGTGELFF.

The chain uses TRBV4-2 and TRBJ1-2, with D possibly being TRBD1 (6 bases). Germline V CDR1 and CDR2: LGHNA, YNFKEQ. This CDR3 spans 14 amino acids. V dropped 0 bases and J dropped 4 bases, with 9 bases sitting between them. The CDR3 region is CASSQDEGVYGYTF. DNA of the CDR3: TGTGCCAGCAGCCAAGACGAGGGGGTCTATGGCTACACCTTC.

The V and J genes are TRBV2 and TRBJ2-2, with TRBD1 identical over 9 bases. The CDR3 contains 15 residues. V gave up 6 bases and J gave up 3 bases; unmatched junction bases: 5. The V gene's germline CDR1 is SNHLY and CDR2 FYNNEI. This CDR3 is CASRGTGRYTGELFF. The CDR3 DNA is TGTGCCAGCAGAGGGACAGGGAGATACACCGGGGAGCTGTTTTTT.

The chain recombines TRBV30 with TRBJ1-1; 7 bases map to TRBD1. The CDR3 totals 15 residues. Germline-derived CDR1 and CDR2 are GTSNPN and SVGIG (reference sequence). The V segment lost 0 bases and the J segment 0 bases; nucleotides outside the gene matches: 4. CDR3 amino acids: CAWSVGGSMNTEAFF. The CDR3 DNA reads TGTGCCTGGAGTGTAGGGGGCAGTATGAACACTGAAGCTTTCTTT.

The chain couples TRBV30 to TRBJ2-3; D not certain. Germline V gene lookup returns CDR1 GTSNPN and CDR2 SVGIG (reference sequence). Deletions cut 3 bases from V and 3 bases from J, with 10 bases between. This CDR3 region has 13 residues. CDR3 sequence (DNA): TGTGCCTGGAGGGCCCGAGGTACAGATACGCAGTATTTT. This gives the protein CAWRARGTDTQYF.

The sample holds a few counts of this clone. The chain is built from TRBV19 and TRBJ2-7; D is undetermined. Germline CDR1 reads LNHDA; CDR2 reads SQIVND (reference sequence). The CDR3 length is 15 residues. V was shortened by 1 base and J by 4 bases, with 14 bases between the two germline ends. CDR3 region: CASSIAYSLRYEQYV. CDR3 DNA sequence: TGTGCCAGTAGTATAGCGTATTCCCTACGGTACGAGCAGTACGTC.

The chain joins TRBV2 to TRBJ2-7, with D perhaps TRBD1 (5 bases). CDR3 size: 11 residues. V was clipped by 8 bases and J by 3 bases, with 8 bases between them. Per germline, CDR1 SNHLY and CDR2 FYNNEI. In DNA form, the CDR3 reads TGTGCCAGCCGACAGCTCTACGAGCAGTACGTC. Translating it yields CASRQLYEQYV.

The V and J genes are TRBV30 and TRBJ1-6; D perhaps matches TRBD1 (5 bases). V was shortened by 1 base and J by 8 bases, with 12 bases between the two germline ends. Germline V gives CDR1 GTSNPN, CDR2 SVGIG (reference sequence). The CDR3 spans 14 residues. The CDR3 DNA reads TGTGCCTGGAGTGGGACATGGGTGGATTCACCCCTCCACTTT. Translating gives CAWSGTWVDSPLHF.

This rearrangement joins TRBV11-2 to TRBJ1-1; TRBD1 agrees at 7 bases. V dropped 7 bases and J dropped 0; count of bases not matched to a gene: 11. Germline V lookup: CDR1 SGHAT, CDR2 FQNNGV. The CDR3 has 16 residues. The CDR3 protein is CASTRGTFLMNTEAFF. CDR3 DNA sequence: TGTGCCAGCACCAGGGGGACTTTTTTAATGAACACTGAAGCTTTCTTT. Variable domain in full (rest from reference TRBV11-2 and TRBJ1-1): EAGVAQSPRYKIIEKRQSVAFWCNPISGHATLYWYQQILGQGPKLLIQFQNNGVVDDSQLPKDRFSAERLKGVDSTLKIQPAKLEDSAVYLCASTRGTFLMNTEAFFGQGTRLTVV.

This clone appeared once. The chain has TRBV28 and TRBJ1-1; D is ambiguous. Trimming took 4 bases from V and 4 from J, leaving 10 bases between them. The germline CDR1 and CDR2 sequences are MDHEN and SYDVKM. There are 13 residues in the CDR3. The CDR3 nucleotides are TGTGCCAGCAGTTCCCTCCGAGGCACTGAAGCTTTCTTT. Translated: CASSSLRGTEAFF.

This clone has only one observation. The gene calls are TRBV7-2 and TRBJ2-5; 8 bases are a match to TRBD1. The V gene's germline CDR1 is SGHTA and CDR2 FQGNSA. V lost 8 bases, J lost 1 base, and 12 bases stayed unmatched. This CDR3 comprises 16 residues. The CDR3 spells CASGRQGPYPQETQYF. CDR3 DNA: TGTGCCAGCGGACGACAGGGGCCCTACCCCCAAGAGACCCAGTACTTC.

V is TRBV10-3 and J is TRBJ2-1, with D maybe TRBD2 (6 bases). Per germline, CDR1 ENHRY and CDR2 SYGVKD. The V and J ends lost 4 bases and 8 bases respectively, with 12 bases between them. This CDR3 has 13 residues. The CDR3 region has the DNA TGTGCCATCAGTGGAGGGGAGGTGTATGAGCAGTTCTTC. Protein: CAISGGEVYEQFF.

The chain combines TRBV5-1 with TRBJ2-1; no reliable D call. Deletions cut 2 bases from V and 0 bases from J, with 6 bases between. Per germline, CDR1 SGHRS and CDR2 YFSETQ. The CDR3 runs to 14 residues. For the CDR3, the DNA is TGCGCCAGCAGCTTTGACTTCTCCTACAATGAGCAGTTCTTC. Amino acid sequence: CASSFDFSYNEQFF.

The chain recombines TRBV7-9 with TRBJ2-3; D might be TRBD2 (6 bases). Germline loops: CDR1 SEHNR, CDR2 FQNEAQ (reference sequence). CDR3 length equals 15 residues. Trimming shortened V by 5 bases and J by 2 bases, and 14 bases separated the two germline ends. This chain's CDR3 is CASSLRGEVTDTQYF. Here the CDR3 DNA reads TGTGCCAGCAGCCTACGAGGGGAGGTCACAGATACGCAGTATTTT.

The CDR3 is CATSNRQGREAFF. The CDR3 DNA is TGTGCCACCAGCAATCGACAGGGGAGGGAAGCTTTCTTT. The chain is built from TRBV15 and TRBJ1-1, with 8 nucleotides matching TRBD1. V dropped 4 bases and J dropped 8; count of bases not matched to a gene: 6. Germline V gene sequence: CDR1 LNHNV, CDR2 YYDKDF (reference sequence). The CDR3 contains 13 residues.